The rows below give T cell receptor beta chains drawn from one sample of a study of T cell responses to AZD1222 COVID-19 vaccine. Data came from immunoSEQ multiplex PCR; TCRdb stores just in-frame clones and leaves some out. The sample lists more than 95,000 clones, approximately 90% occurring once. The specimen comprised peripheral blood, sampled on day 0 of AZD1222 vaccination. The receptors come from an adult in good health. Both conserved end residues are part of each CDR3. D genes are given only for firm matches. A clone size is listed for some rows: how often the clone was seen (once, few, many), or a class if it is expanded.

size: NA
J: TRBJ1-1
D: NA
V: TRBV27
CDR3: CASSFLPGRQNTEAFF
DNA: TGTGCCAGCAGTTTCCTCCCGGGACGGCAGAACACTGAAGCTTTCTTT

size: NA
J: TRBJ1-4
D: NA
V: TRBV7-2
CDR3: CASSLVGGSGEKLFF
DNA: TGTGCCAGCAGCTTAGTGGGGGGATCGGGTGAAAAACTGTTTTTT

size: NA
J: TRBJ2-5
D: TRBD2
V: TRBV30
CDR3: CAWTSGGVETQYF
DNA: TGTGCCTGGACTAGCGGGGGGGTCGAGACCCAGTACTTC

size: NA
J: TRBJ2-3
D: TRBD2
V: TRBV5-6
CDR3: CASTGLVRDTQYF
DNA: TGTGCCAGCACGGGACTAGTTCGGGATACGCAGTATTTT

size: NA
J: TRBJ2-7
D: NA
V: TRBV9
CDR3: CASSGRSGVYEQYF
DNA: TGTGCCAGCAGCGGCCGGTCAGGGGTCTACGAGCAGTACTTC

size: NA
J: TRBJ2-7
D: TRBD2
V: TRBV5-4
CDR3: CASSRLAGDYYEQYF
DNA: TGTGCCAGCAGCCGACTAGCGGGGGACTACTACGAGCAGTACTTC

size: once
J: TRBJ2-7
D: NA
V: TRBV12-3/TRBV12-4
CDR3: CASSLVSYEQYF
DNA: TGTGCCAGCAGTTTAGTGTCCTACGAGCAGTACTTC

size: once
J: TRBJ1-2
D: NA
V: TRBV2
CDR3: CASRRDSNYGYTF
DNA: TGTGCCAGCAGAAGGGACTCTAACTATGGCTACACCTTC

size: few
J: TRBJ2-5
D: TRBD1
V: TRBV7-3
CDR3: CASSIQGALGETQYF
DNA: TGTGCCAGCAGCATACAGGGGGCGCTGGGGGAGACCCAGTACTTC

size: NA
J: TRBJ1-4
D: NA
V: TRBV6-5
CDR3: CASSLGHNNEKLFF
DNA: TGTGCCAGCAGCCTAGGACATAATAATGAAAAACTGTTTTTT

size: NA
J: TRBJ1-6
D: TRBD1
V: TRBV6-5
CDR3: CASRDRINSPLHF
DNA: TGTGCCAGCCGGGACAGAATTAATTCACCCCTCCACTTT

size: NA
J: TRBJ2-7
D: NA
V: TRBV5-4
CDR3: CASSLARETGNRYEQYF
DNA: TGTGCCAGCAGCTTGGCGCGGGAGACAGGGAATCGGTACGAGCAGTACTTC

size: few
J: TRBJ2-1
D: TRBD2
V: TRBV7-3
CDR3: CASSLTGGGRFF
DNA: TGTGCCAGCAGCTTAACAGGCGGGGGGAGATTCTTC

size: NA
J: TRBJ2-1
D: NA
V: TRBV12-3/TRBV12-4
CDR3: CASGGGVYNEQFF
DNA: TGTGCCAGCGGAGGGGGGGTCTACAATGAGCAGTTCTTC